Listed below are T cell receptor beta chains from one sample, sequenced in a study of T cell responses to AZD1222 COVID-19 vaccine. TCRdb keeps only in-frame clones here, not all; method: immunoSEQ multiplex PCR. The sample lists 150,000 to 170,000 clones; approximately 87% were seen once. The starting material was peripheral blood, obtained on day 0 of MenACWY control vaccination. These TCRs come from an adult in good health. CDR3s include the opening cysteine and the closing phenylalanine or tryptophan. Some rows have no size entry. The others give once, few or many, or a class for an expanded clone.

- | TRBV19 | CASSMYETQYF
few | TRBV27 | CASSSTGVGYSGNTIYF
- | TRBV5-4 | CASSLGAASLNSPLHF
few | TRBV7-9 | CASSSRAGVAVNEQFF
- | TRBV2 | CASGVRGTHNEQFF
once | TRBV7-7 | CASSLGGSQDTQYF
- | TRBV24-1 | CATSPTGYSNQPQHF
- | TRBV6-6 | CASSKTRVTDTQYF
- | TRBV5-1 | CASGDRSDSPLHF
- | TRBV29-1 | CSVVSARFVETQYF
- | TRBV27 | CASTPSRAGYGYTF
- | TRBV28 | CASSRTGTSGSEQYF
- | TRBV5-1 | CASSPGVSNQPQHF
- | TRBV6-4 | CASKALAGGPRDEQFF
- | TRBV28 | CASSFVGQGAGEKLFF
- | TRBV24-1 | CATSLGGTSGRFF
- | TRBV7-9 | CASSLAHRGHANTIYF
- | TRBV23-1 | CATTDGGQRIYEQYF
- | TRBV19 | CASRGETQYF
- | TRBV21-1 | CASSKGHNGRTIKNTEAFF
- | TRBV10-3 | CAISESDPRNFEAFF
- | TRBV19 | CASSIGWGSNTGELFF
- | TRBV6-6 | CASSSPGYGYTF
- | TRBV11-1 | CASSLDPLGLAGRIF
- | TRBV10-3 | CAISERGESYGYTF
- | TRBV7-9 | CASSFRQGPMNTEAFF